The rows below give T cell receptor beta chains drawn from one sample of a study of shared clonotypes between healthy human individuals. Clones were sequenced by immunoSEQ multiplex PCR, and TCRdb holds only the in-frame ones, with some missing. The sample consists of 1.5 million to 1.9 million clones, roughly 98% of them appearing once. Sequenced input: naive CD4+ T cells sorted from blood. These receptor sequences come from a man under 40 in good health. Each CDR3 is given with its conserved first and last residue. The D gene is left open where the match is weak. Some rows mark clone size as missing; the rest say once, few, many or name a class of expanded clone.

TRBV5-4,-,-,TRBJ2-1,TGTGCCAGCAGCCTGGGGGTCCCGGGGAATGAGCAGTTCTTC,CASSLGVPGNEQFF
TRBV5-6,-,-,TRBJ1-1,TGTGCCAGCAGCTGGGGCCCCACGGGCAGGGGAAACACTGAAGCTTTCTTT,CASSWGPTGRGNTEAFF
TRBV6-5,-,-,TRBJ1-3,TGTGCCAGCGCGGCAAATTCTGGAAACACCATATATTTT,CASAANSGNTIYF
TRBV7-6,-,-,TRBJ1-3,TGTGCCAGCAGCTCTTTTTCTGCCTCGCTCTCTGGAAACACCATATATTTT,CASSSFSASLSGNTIYF
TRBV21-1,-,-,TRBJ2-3,TGTGCCAGAGCAGGGTCTCACACAGATACGCAGTATTTT,CARAGSHTDTQYF
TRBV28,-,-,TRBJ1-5,TGTGCCAGCAGTCCTCGACAGTTTAATCAGCCCCAGCATTTT,CASSPRQFNQPQHF
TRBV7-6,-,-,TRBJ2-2,TGTGCCAGCAGCTTAAGGATGAACACCGGGGAGCTGTTTTTT,CASSLRMNTGELFF
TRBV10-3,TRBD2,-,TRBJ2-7,TGTGCCATCAGTGAGGGCCTAGCGGGACTTTCCTACGAGCAGTACTTC,CAISEGLAGLSYEQYF
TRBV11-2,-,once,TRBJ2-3,TGTGCCAGCAGCTTGGGGGGCGATACGCAGTATTTT,CASSLGGDTQYF
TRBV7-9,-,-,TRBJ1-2,TGTGCCAGCAGCTCCATCCTAAGACAGGCCCTTGGCTATGGCTACACCTTC,CASSSILRQALGYGYTF
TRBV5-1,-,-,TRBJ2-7,TGCGCCAGCAGCCGAGGGACATCTACCTACGAGCAGTACTTC,CASSRGTSTYEQYF
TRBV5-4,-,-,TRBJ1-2,TGTGCCAGCAGCGAGGACTGGATTAGCGGCTACACCTTC,CASSEDWISGYTF
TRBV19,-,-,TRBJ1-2,TGTGCCAGTAGTCCCCAAGAGACAGGTGGCTACACCTTC,CASSPQETGGYTF
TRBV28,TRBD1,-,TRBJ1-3,TGTGCCAGCAGCAGCCATTGGGGAAGGGGGCTATTTGGAAACACCATATATTTT,CASSSHWGRGLFGNTIYF
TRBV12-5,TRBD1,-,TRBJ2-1,TGTGCTAGTGGACAGGACAGGGGGCCCTACAATGAGCAGTTCTTC,CASGQDRGPYNEQFF
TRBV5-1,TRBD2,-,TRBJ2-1,TGCGCCAGCAGCTTGGGGGCTAGCGGGAGGGTGGATGAGCAGTTCTTC,CASSLGASGRVDEQFF
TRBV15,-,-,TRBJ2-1,TGTGCCACCAGCAGAGAGGCCGGGTTGGCCTACAATGAGCAGTTCTTC,CATSREAGLAYNEQFF
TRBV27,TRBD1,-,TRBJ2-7,TGTGCCAGCAGTACGAACCGGGACAGGGTCTACGAGCAGTACTTC,CASSTNRDRVYEQYF
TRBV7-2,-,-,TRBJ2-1,TGTGCCAGCAGCTTAGTGGAACCCGAGCAGTTCTTC,CASSLVEPEQFF
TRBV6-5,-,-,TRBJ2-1,TGTGCCAGCAGTAAACGTACGCATGAGCAGTTCTTC,CASSKRTHEQFF
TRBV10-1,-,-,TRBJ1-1,TGCGCCAGCAGTGAGGCGACAGGACAGAACACTGAAGCTTTCTTT,CASSEATGQNTEAFF
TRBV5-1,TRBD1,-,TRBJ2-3,TGCGCCAGCAGCTTGGGACAGGGGTTGACAGATACGCAGTATTTT,CASSLGQGLTDTQYF
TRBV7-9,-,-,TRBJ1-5,TGTGCCAGCGAAGAGGGCGAAGCGGGGCCCCAGCATTTT,CASEEGEAGPQHF
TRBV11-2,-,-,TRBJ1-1,TGTGCCAGCAAAAACTGGGGAGGTCGGGGATCGAACACTGAAGCTTTCTTT,CASKNWGGRGSNTEAFF
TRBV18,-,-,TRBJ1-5,TGTGCCAGCTCACCTAGCAATCAGCCCCAGCATTTT,CASSPSNQPQHF
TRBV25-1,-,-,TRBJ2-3,TGTGCCAGCAGTGCAACAACAGCGAGTACGCAGTATTTT,CASSATTASTQYF
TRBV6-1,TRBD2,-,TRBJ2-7,TGTGCCAGCATACTAGCGGGATCTACTTACGAGCAGTACTTC,CASILAGSTYEQYF
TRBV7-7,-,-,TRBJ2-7,TGTGCCAGCAGCCGCAGCGACAGCTCCTACGAGCAGTACTTC,CASSRSDSSYEQYF
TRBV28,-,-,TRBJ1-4,TGTGCCAGCAGTTTATCGACAACTGAAAAACTGTTTTTT,CASSLSTTEKLFF
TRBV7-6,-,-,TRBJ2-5,TGTGCCAGCAGCCCCCTCACGGCCGAGACCCAGTACTTC,CASSPLTAETQYF
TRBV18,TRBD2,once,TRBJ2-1,TGTGCCAGCCAAATAGCGGGAGCCAACTGGAATGAGCAGTTCTTC,CASQIAGANWNEQFF
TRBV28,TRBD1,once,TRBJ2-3,TGTGCCAGCATATGGGCGGACAGGGTGCCAGATACGCAGTATTTT,CASIWADRVPDTQYF
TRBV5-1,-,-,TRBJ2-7,TGCGCCAGCAGCTTGTCTATCGGTGGGAGCTACCTCGAGCAGTACTTC,CASSLSIGGSYLEQYF
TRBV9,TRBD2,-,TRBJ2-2,TGTGCCAGCAGCGTAGGTGCGGGAGTGGTGCCGGGCACCGGGGAGCTGTTTTTT,CASSVGAGVVPGTGELFF
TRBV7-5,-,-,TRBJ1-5,TGTGCCAGAACGACCCCGGGGAGCAATCAGCCCCAGCATTTT,CARTTPGSNQPQHF
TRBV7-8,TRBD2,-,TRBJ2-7,TGTGCCAGCAGCTTAGCCCGTTTAGCGGGGGGCTACGAGCAGTACTTC,CASSLARLAGGYEQYF
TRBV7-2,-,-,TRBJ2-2,TGTGCCAGCAGCTTATTTCCAGGGGCCCGACGGACCGGGGAGCTGTTTTTT,CASSLFPGARRTGELFF
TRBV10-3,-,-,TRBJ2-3,TGTGCCACCATGCTGCAGGGCCCAGATACGCAGTATTTT,CATMLQGPDTQYF
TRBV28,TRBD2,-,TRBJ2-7,TGTGCCAGCGCCGCTAGCGGCTCGTACTACGAGCAGTACTTC,CASAASGSYYEQYF
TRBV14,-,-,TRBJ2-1,TGTGCCAGCAGCACCCTCGCGAGAGGAGACTACAATGAGCAGTTCTTC,CASSTLARGDYNEQFF
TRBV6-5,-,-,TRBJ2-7,TGTGCCAGCAGTTTCGGACAGCCTAGTTGGTACGAGCAGTACTTC,CASSFGQPSWYEQYF
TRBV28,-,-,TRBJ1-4,TGTGCCAGCAGTTTCTTACAGGGCTATGAAAAACTGTTTTTT,CASSFLQGYEKLFF
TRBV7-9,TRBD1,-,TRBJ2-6,TGTGCCAGCAGCGCCCGGGACAGGGGGCTTGGGGCCAACGTCCTGACTTTC,CASSARDRGLGANVLTF
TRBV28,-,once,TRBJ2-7,TGTGCCAGCAGTTTCCCCGGGACGGTAAGCTACGAGCAGTACTTC,CASSFPGTVSYEQYF